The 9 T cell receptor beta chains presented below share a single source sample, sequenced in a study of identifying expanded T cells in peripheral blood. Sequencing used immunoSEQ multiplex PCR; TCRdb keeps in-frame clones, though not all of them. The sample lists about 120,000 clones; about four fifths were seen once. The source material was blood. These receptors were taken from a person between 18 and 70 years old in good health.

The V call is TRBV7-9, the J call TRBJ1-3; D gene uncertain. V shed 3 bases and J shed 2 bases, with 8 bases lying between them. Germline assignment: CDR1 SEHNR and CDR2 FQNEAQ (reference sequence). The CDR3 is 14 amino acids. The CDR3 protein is CASSFSLPGNTIYF. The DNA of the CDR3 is TGTGCCAGCAGCTTTTCCCTACCTGGAAACACCATATATTTT.

The CDR3 DNA is TGCAGCGTTCAGTACTATGGCTACACCTTC. This translates into CSVQYYGYTF. V gene TRBV29-1 combines with J gene TRBJ1-2; no clear D. The CDR3 contains 10 residues. Trimming took 5 bases from V and 3 from J, leaving 4 bases between them. CDR1 and CDR2 (germline): SQVTM, ANQGSEA.

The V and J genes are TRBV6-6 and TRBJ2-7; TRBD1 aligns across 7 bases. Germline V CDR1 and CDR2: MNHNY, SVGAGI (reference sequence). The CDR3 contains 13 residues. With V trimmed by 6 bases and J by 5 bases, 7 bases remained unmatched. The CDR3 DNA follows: TGTGCCAGCAGGTACAACAGGGGCCACGAGCAGTACTTC. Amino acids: CASRYNRGHEQYF.

DNA of the CDR3: TGTGCCAGCAGCCCCGACAGGGTGAACTATGGCTACACCTTC. This sequence encodes CASSPDRVNYGYTF. The gene calls are TRBV5-4 and TRBJ1-2; 7 bases are a match to TRBD1. J lost 2 bases, V lost 4 bases, and 5 bases had no gene match. The CDR3 length is 14 residues. The germline V gene has CDR1 SGHNT and CDR2 YYREEE (reference sequence).

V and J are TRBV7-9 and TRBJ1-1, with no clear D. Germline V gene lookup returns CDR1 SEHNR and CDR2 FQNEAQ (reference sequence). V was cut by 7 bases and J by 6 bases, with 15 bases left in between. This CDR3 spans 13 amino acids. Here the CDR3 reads CASTNVGMAEAFF. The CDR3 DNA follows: TGTGCCAGCACCAATGTGGGTATGGCTGAAGCTTTCTTT.

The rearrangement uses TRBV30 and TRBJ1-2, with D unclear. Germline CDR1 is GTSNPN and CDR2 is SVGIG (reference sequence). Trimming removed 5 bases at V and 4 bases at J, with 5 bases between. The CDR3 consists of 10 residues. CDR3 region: CAWDAYGYTF. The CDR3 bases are TGTGCCTGGGACGCCTATGGCTACACCTTC.

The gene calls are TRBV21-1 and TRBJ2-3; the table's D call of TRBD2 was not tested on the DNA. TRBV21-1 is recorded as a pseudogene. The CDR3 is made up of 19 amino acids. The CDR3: CASSKSLAVPGGAPDTQYF. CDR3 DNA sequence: TGTGCCAGCAGCAAATCTCTCGCCGTCCCCGGGGGGGCCCCCGATACGCAGTATTTT.

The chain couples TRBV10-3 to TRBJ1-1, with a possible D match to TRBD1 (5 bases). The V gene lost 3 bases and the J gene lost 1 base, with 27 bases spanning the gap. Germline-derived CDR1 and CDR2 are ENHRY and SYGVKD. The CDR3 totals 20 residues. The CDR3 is CAISENPRMSPGHWNTEAFF. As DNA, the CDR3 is TGTGCCATCAGTGAAAATCCCCGCATGTCCCCCGGACATTGGAACACTGAAGCTTTCTTT.

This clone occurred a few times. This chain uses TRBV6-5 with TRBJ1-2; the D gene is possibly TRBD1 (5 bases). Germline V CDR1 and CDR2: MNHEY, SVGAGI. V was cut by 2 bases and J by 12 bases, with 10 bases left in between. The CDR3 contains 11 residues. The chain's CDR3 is CASSYRGFDTF. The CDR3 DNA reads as TGTGCCAGCAGTTACAGGGGCTTTGACACCTTC.